This T cell receptor beta chain originates from a study of response to subunit inactivated influenza vaccine (dated by TCRdb to the late 2010s). Broadly, across the study: The study used deep quantitative T cell receptor repertoire profiling to track responses to a trivalent subunit inactivated influenza vaccine. Summary of the overall study and its limitations: The authors proposed that each seasonal influenza vaccination may bring in only a limited number of new T cells.

Libraries were constructed by RT-PCR. TCRdb names Illumina HiSeq 2500 as the instrument used. The public reads were reprocessed in TCRdb via fastp at Q25 and MiXCR, keeping in-frame beta chains. Identical CDR3 protein sequences are pooled into one entry, listed with their most common genes and DNA. This sample is represented by about 780,000 distinct CDR3 sequences; around 20% of them were singletons. The top ten hold roughly a tenth of the sample. V sheds 6 bases and J sheds 1 base, leaving 13 bases between their ends. The germline V gene (reference sequence) provides CDR1 WNHNN and CDR2 SYGVQD. Reading from cysteine to phenylalanine, the CDR3 counts 14 amino acids. Left in the record is the CDR3 DNA by itself, 42 bases read in frame from the first base. About this clonotype: The antigen this receptor binds is unknown. Qualities for individual bases were not recorded, and no much larger clone is one base off.

The chain links TRBV10-1 with TRBJ2-7, with TRBD1 perhaps the D gene, on 7 matching bases. Material: PBMCs from blood, obtained less than 6 days after vaccination. The receptor comes from a man in his forties or fifties who received an inactivated influenza vaccine. Donor details come from another sample of the same person, matched by shared clones. The CDR3: CASSAGQFSYEQYF. At the DNA level, the sequence is TGCGCCAGCAGCGCGGGACAGTTTTCCTACGAGCAGTACTTC.